This TCR beta chain was documented in a study of shared clonotypes between healthy human individuals. The data were produced by immunoSEQ multiplex PCR, yet TCRdb's version contains in-frame clones alone and is incomplete. The sample has over a million clones, roughly 96% seen once. The CDR3 consists of 15 residues. This chain links TRBV21-1 with TRBJ1-2; the table's D gene call, TRBD1, was not cross checked with the DNA. TRBV21-1 is noted as a pseudogene. This sequence originates from a young man in good health. The sample was naive CD4+ T cells sorted from blood. Noted subset: CD45RA+ positively selected. CDR3 in DNA: TGTGCCAGCAGCAAATTGACAGGGGGCGCATGGGGCTACACCTTC. As protein: CASSKLTGGAWGYTF.